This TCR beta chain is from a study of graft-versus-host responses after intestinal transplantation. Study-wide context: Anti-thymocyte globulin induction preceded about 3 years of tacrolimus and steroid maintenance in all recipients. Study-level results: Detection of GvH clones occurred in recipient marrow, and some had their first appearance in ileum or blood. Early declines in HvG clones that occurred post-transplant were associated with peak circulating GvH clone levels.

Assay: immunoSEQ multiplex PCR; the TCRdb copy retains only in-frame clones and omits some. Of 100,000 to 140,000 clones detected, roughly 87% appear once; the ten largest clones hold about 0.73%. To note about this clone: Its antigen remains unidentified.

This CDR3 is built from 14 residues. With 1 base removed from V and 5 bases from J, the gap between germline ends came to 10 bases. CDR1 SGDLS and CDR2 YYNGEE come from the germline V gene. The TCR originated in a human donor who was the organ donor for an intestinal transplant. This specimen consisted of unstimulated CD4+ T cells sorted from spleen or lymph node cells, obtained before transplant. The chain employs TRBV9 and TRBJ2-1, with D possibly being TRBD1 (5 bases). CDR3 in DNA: TGTGCCAGCAGCGTAAAAACACAGGACAATGAGCAGTTCTTC. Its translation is CASSVKTQDNEQFF.